A selection of T cell receptor beta chains follows, all from one sample in a study of glioma-infiltrating T cells after dendritic cell vaccination. The method was immunoSEQ multiplex PCR; TCRdb's version includes in-frame clones alone and lacks a portion of them. The data hold fewer than 30,000 clones, with 89% observed a single time. Material: blood, obtained after dendritic cell vaccination. The receptors were sampled from a human donor with glioblastoma. Each CDR3 is given with its conserved first and last residue. A D gene is named only where the DNA matches it firmly. Expanded clones are given a class, and other clones once, few, many or no size at all.

v_call	d_call	clone_size	j_call	cdr3_aa	cdr3_nt
TRBV7-6	TRBD2	-	TRBJ2-7	CASSSPGLAGAPYEQYF	TGTGCCAGCAGCTCCCCGGGACTAGCGGGGGCCCCCTACGAGCAGTACTTC
TRBV11-2	-	-	TRBJ2-7	CASSLVQGSYEQYF	TGTGCCAGCAGCTTAGTACAGGGCTCCTACGAGCAGTACTTC
TRBV30	-	-	TRBJ1-2	CAWSGGGYGYTF	TGTGCCTGGAGTGGAGGGGGTTATGGCTACACCTTC
TRBV6-5	-	-	TRBJ1-4	CASRPAGINEKLFF	TGTGCCAGCAGGCCCGCGGGAATTAATGAAAAACTGTTTTTT
TRBV6-5	-	-	TRBJ2-3	CASSARRDTQYF	TGTGCCAGCAGCGCCCGGAGAGATACGCAGTATTTT
TRBV5-1	TRBD2	-	TRBJ2-3	CASSLALAGDTQYF	TGCGCCAGCAGCTTGGCCCTAGCGGGAGATACGCAGTATTTT
TRBV5-6	-	-	TRBJ2-5	CASSRMRALETQYF	TGTGCCAGCAGCCGGATGAGGGCCCTAGAGACCCAGTACTTC
TRBV5-5	-	-	TRBJ1-1	CASSLLDSQRGAEAFF	TGTGCCAGCAGCTTGTTGGACAGTCAGAGGGGCGCTGAAGCTTTCTTT
TRBV5-1	-	-	TRBJ2-7	CASSPGPGADEQYF	TGCGCCAGCAGCCCGGGTCCTGGGGCAGACGAGCAGTACTTC
TRBV6-1	TRBD1	-	TRBJ1-1	CASTRQGGGTEAFF	TGTGCCAGCACTAGACAGGGAGGAGGGACTGAAGCTTTCTTT
TRBV10-3	-	-	TRBJ1-2	CAGRQADRYGYTF	TGTGCGGGGAGACAGGCCGATCGGTATGGCTACACCTTC
TRBV2	-	-	TRBJ2-6	CASSQGAGANVLTF	TGTGCCAGCAGTCAGGGTGCTGGGGCCAACGTCCTGACTTTC
TRBV7-9	TRBD1	-	TRBJ2-1	CASSLVGQGRSEQFF	TGTGCCAGCAGCTTAGTGGGACAGGGGCGTAGTGAGCAGTTCTTC
TRBV2	TRBD1	once	TRBJ2-7	CASSSYRGVRSEQYF	TGTGCCAGCAGTTCGTACAGGGGCGTCCGGTCCGAGCAGTACTTC
TRBV11-2	TRBD1	-	TRBJ1-1	CASRSPGQLNTEAFF	TGTGCCAGCAGGAGCCCGGGACAGCTGAACACTGAAGCTTTCTTT
TRBV6-6	-	-	TRBJ1-1	CASRRLRENTEAFF	TGTGCCAGCAGGCGCCTCAGGGAGAACACTGAAGCTTTCTTT
TRBV7-8	-	-	TRBJ2-1	CASTKYAGPIANEQFF	TGTGCCAGCACCAAATACGCGGGACCCATTGCGAATGAGCAGTTCTTC
TRBV7-9	-	-	TRBJ2-1	CASRFRDTVEQFF	TGTGCCAGCAGGTTCCGGGACACAGTGGAGCAGTTCTTC
TRBV5-1	TRBD1	-	TRBJ2-7	CASSWTGAGEQYF	TGCGCCAGCAGCTGGACAGGGGCGGGCGAGCAGTACTTC
TRBV11-3	-	-	TRBJ1-1	CASSWTGNTEAFF	TGTGCCAGCAGCTGGACTGGGAACACTGAAGCTTTCTTT
TRBV18	-	-	TRBJ1-1	CASLPSGYEGTEAFF	TGTGCCAGCCTTCCTTCGGGGTATGAGGGCACTGAAGCTTTCTTT
TRBV29-1	-	-	TRBJ2-3	CSVEPSSTDTQYF	TGCAGCGTTGAACCGAGTAGCACAGATACGCAGTATTTT
TRBV18	-	once	TRBJ1-5	CASSPTDSANQPQHF	TGTGCCAGCTCACCTACGGACAGCGCCAATCAGCCCCAGCATTTT
TRBV13	TRBD1	-	TRBJ1-4	CASSFGQAGDEKLFF	TGTGCCAGCAGCTTCGGACAGGCGGGCGATGAAAAACTGTTTTTT
TRBV7-2	TRBD2	-	TRBJ2-1	CASSPRLAGGGEQFF	TGTGCCAGCAGCCCGCGACTAGCGGGGGGAGGTGAGCAGTTCTTC
TRBV14	TRBD2	-	TRBJ2-5	CASSQVGTSGEETQYF	TGTGCCAGCAGCCAAGTCGGGACTAGCGGGGAAGAGACCCAGTACTTC
TRBV27	TRBD1	-	TRBJ2-7	CASSLSGTGSEQYF	TGTGCCAGCAGTTTATCAGGGACAGGGTCTGAGCAGTACTTC
TRBV13	-	once	TRBJ2-2	CASSRGTRRNTGELFF	TGTGCCAGCAGCAGGGGGACACGGCGGAACACCGGGGAGCTGTTTTTT
TRBV6-5	TRBD1	-	TRBJ1-1	CASSPRTGGNTEAFF	TGTGCCAGCAGTCCGAGGACAGGAGGGAACACTGAAGCTTTCTTT
TRBV5-1	-	-	TRBJ1-4	CASSLVGASTNEKLFF	TGCGCCAGCAGCTTGGTAGGAGCCTCAACTAATGAAAAACTGTTTTTT
TRBV5-1	-	-	TRBJ1-6	CASSLGQRNNSPLHF	TGCGCCAGCAGCTTAGGACAGAGAAATAATTCACCCCTCCACTTT
TRBV30	-	-	TRBJ1-2	CAANGGQSYFRGRYGYTF	TGTGCCGCAAACGGCGGCCAATCTTATTTTCGAGGGCGCTATGGCTACACCTTC
TRBV9	-	-	TRBJ1-2	CASSVATAGGGLDSYTF	TGTGCCAGCAGCGTAGCTACTGCGGGGGGCGGACTTGATAGCTACACCTTC
TRBV10-1	TRBD2	-	TRBJ2-1	CASGTSGAYNEQFF	TGCGCCAGCGGAACTAGCGGGGCCTACAATGAGCAGTTCTTC
TRBV2	TRBD1	-	TRBJ1-2	CASRGDREDVPNYGYTF	TGTGCCAGCAGGGGGGACAGGGAGGACGTCCCCAACTATGGCTACACCTTC
TRBV7-9	TRBD1	few	TRBJ1-6	CASSSGGYNSPLHF	TGTGCCAGCAGCTCAGGGGGCTATAATTCACCCCTCCACTTT
TRBV7-6	TRBD2	-	TRBJ2-1	CASSPRGVGGGARSEQFF	TGTGCCAGCAGCCCTCGGGGGGTTGGCGGGGGGGCCCGGAGTGAGCAGTTCTTC
TRBV19	-	-	TRBJ1-6	CASNWGRGNSPLHF	TGTGCCAGTAATTGGGGCAGGGGCAATTCACCCCTCCACTTT
TRBV2	-	-	TRBJ1-1	CASIREAEAFF	TGTGCCAGCATCAGGGAGGCTGAAGCTTTCTTT
TRBV6-5	TRBD1	-	TRBJ1-1	CASRQGAGTEAFF	TGTGCCAGCAGACAGGGGGCGGGGACTGAAGCTTTCTTT
TRBV5-8	TRBD1	once	TRBJ1-1	CASSPRTGGSMNTEAFF	TGTGCCAGCAGCCCTAGGACAGGGGGTTCCATGAACACTGAAGCTTTCTTT
TRBV14	TRBD1	-	TRBJ2-7	CASSHWDRAYEQYF	TGTGCCAGCAGCCATTGGGACAGAGCCTACGAGCAGTACTTC
TRBV11-2	-	-	TRBJ2-6	CASSFFRGAHSGANVLTF	TGTGCCAGCAGCTTCTTCCGGGGGGCTCACTCTGGGGCCAACGTCCTGACTTTC
TRBV30	TRBD2	-	TRBJ2-7	CAWRGSGGLGWEQYF	TGTGCCTGGAGGGGTAGCGGGGGTTTAGGGTGGGAGCAGTACTTC
TRBV19	-	-	TRBJ2-1	CASNRGYNEQFF	TGTGCCAGTAACCGCGGCTACAATGAGCAGTTCTTC
TRBV19	-	-	TRBJ1-1	CASSPTPEVGKAFF	TGTGCCAGTAGCCCGACCCCGGAGGTGGGGAAAGCTTTCTTT
TRBV10-2	TRBD1	-	TRBJ2-6	CASESGTGVAGANVLTF	TGCGCCAGCGAGTCCGGGACAGGGGTAGCCGGGGCCAACGTCCTGACTTTC
TRBV2	TRBD1	-	TRBJ1-2	CASSEGGGTATYGYTF	TGTGCCAGCAGTGAAGGGGGTGGGACAGCGACCTATGGCTACACCTTC
TRBV4-1	-	-	TRBJ2-5	CASSQDTRRVQETQYF	TGCGCCAGCAGCCAAGATACCAGGAGGGTTCAAGAGACCCAGTACTTC
TRBV6-6	-	once	TRBJ2-7	CASSNISYEQYF	TGTGCCAGCAGTAACATCTCCTACGAGCAGTACTTC
TRBV6-1	-	-	TRBJ2-5	CASMRDRGKTQYF	TGTGCCAGCATGCGAGATAGGGGGAAGACCCAGTACTTC